The TCR beta chain under discussion was sequenced for a study of T cell repertoires in cytomegalovirus infection. Whole-study context: Matching HLA type, along with CMV infection, was indicated by public TCR beta signatures.

Germline V gives CDR1 MNHEY, CDR2 SVGAGI. CDR3 length: 13 residues. V lost 1 base, J lost 6 bases, and 7 bases lay in between. This clonotype has just a few counts. What it binds is unknown. Overall study results and limits: People with CMV and the relevant HLA were identified by cumulative public TCR beta family frequency. HLA-C-restricted, CMV-specific TCR beta clonotypes were dominant ex vivo.

MiXCR was run by TCRdb on the reads, yielding one entry per CDR3 protein. The sample consists of 450,000 to 550,000 distinct CDR3 sequences, about 15% of them appearing once. The sequencing sample was made of CD8+ T cells from PBMCs. This TCR derives from a human donor in good health (CMV status not recorded). Some clones in this sample may be carry-over from other donors' samples. The chain couples TRBV6-5 to TRBJ1-5; D is unclear. CDR3 sequence (DNA): TGTGCCAGCAGTTACTTGTGGGGTCAGCCCCAGCATTTT. Its translation is CASSYLWGQPQHF.